This T cell receptor (beta chain) was found in a study of blood T cell repertoires in COVID-19 (TCRdb year 2020). Concerning the study at large: Collaborator samples came from the United States, Italy and Spain and covered acute and convalescent phases of COVID-19. The prospective study material was composed of cDNA or gDNA derived from T cells, B-cell-depleted T cells, or PBMCs. Subjects who had been exposed to COVID-19, were actively infected with it, or had recovered from it provided the deeply sampled blood TCRbeta repertoires that made up the dataset. The repertoires were released in a freely available public database meant as a resource for research on the immune response to SARS-CoV-2. The samples were drawn from two sources: the first 160 participants of the ongoing ImmuneRACE study, and approximately 1,300 subjects contributed by 6 global collaborators. Sample metadata almost always included a de-identified subject ID, COVID-19 status, age in years and sex. Where available, HLA class I and class II types were taken from metadata supplied by the sample provider and were not determined by assay-based typing.

Including cysteine and phenylalanine, the CDR3 has 16 amino acids. The DNA shown is the 48-base CDR3, in frame from base 1. Reading the germline V gene (reference sequence) gives CDR1 SGHNT and CDR2 YYREEE. From V the trimming removes 3 bases and from J it removes 2 bases, while the gene matches leave 6 bases of the junction unaccounted for. TCRbeta CDR3 regions were amplified from genomic DNA using the immunoSEQ Assay, a bias-controlled multiplex PCR. The study's own analysis went as follows. Nucleated cell counts per sample were estimated from amplification of reference gene primers within the assay. To quantify the absolute abundance of each unique TCRbeta CDR3 rearrangement, sequence reads were collapsed and filtered. Productive Simpson clonality was computed per sample as the square root of Simpson's diversity index over productive rearrangements. The clones in this table, taken by TCRdb from immuneACCESS, are in-frame only. Not every clone is retained; where verified, under half of the shortfall comes from an unresolved V gene, and the cause of the rest is unknown. The V and J calls and clone size come from that table; D and trimming were worked out from the DNA. The sample data list 200,000 or so clones, and about 80% of these were observed just once. The ten largest account for 6.9% of the sample.

Collaborating institutions collected whole blood in K2EDTA tubes following their own protocols. For TCRbeta analysis, collaborators shipped samples in one of three forms: frozen whole blood, isolated PBMCs, or DNA extracted from either of those sample types. Concerning this clone: The antigen it recognizes is unknown. Base qualities are missing; no much larger clone stands one base away.

Study-wide findings and limitations: The quantity of clinical and demographic metadata differed by source and by participant and was supplied without curation.

The receptor's source is a human donor with acute or convalescent COVID-19. The donor label of this sample is uncertain. Sequenced: peripheral blood. The rearranged chain carries TRBV5-4 and TRBJ2-7; TRBD2 fits 12 bases in the junction. The DNA reads as follows: TGTGCCAGCAGCTCCAAGACTAGCGGGAGAGCCTACGAGCAGTACTTC. This gives the protein CASSSKTSGRAYEQYF.